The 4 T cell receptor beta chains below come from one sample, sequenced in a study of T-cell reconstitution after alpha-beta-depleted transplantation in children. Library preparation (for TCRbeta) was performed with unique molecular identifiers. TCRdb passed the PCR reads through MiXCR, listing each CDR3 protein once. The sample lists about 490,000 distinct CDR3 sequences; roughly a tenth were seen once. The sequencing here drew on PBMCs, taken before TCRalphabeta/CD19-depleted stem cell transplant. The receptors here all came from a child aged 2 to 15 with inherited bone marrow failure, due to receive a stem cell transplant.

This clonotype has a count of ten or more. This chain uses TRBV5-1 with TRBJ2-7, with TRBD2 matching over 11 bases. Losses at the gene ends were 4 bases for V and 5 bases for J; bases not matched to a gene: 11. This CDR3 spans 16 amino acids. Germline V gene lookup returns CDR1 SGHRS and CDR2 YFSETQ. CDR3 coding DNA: TGCGCCAGCAGCATATCGACTAGCGGGATACAGGACGAGCAGTACTTC. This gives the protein CASSISTSGIQDEQYF.

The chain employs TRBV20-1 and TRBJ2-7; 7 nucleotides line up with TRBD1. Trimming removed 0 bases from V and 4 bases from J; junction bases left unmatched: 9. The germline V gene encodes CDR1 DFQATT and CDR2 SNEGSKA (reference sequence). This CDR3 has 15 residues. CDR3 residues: CSAREGQVKEYEQYF. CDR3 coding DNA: TGCAGTGCTAGAGAAGGACAGGTAAAAGAGTACGAGCAGTACTTC.

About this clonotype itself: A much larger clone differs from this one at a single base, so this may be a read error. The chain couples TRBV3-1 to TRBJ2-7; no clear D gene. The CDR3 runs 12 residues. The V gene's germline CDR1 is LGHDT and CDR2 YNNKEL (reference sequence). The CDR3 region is CASNQDWYEQYF. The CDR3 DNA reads TGTGCCAGCAACCAAGATTGGTACGAGCAGTACTTC.

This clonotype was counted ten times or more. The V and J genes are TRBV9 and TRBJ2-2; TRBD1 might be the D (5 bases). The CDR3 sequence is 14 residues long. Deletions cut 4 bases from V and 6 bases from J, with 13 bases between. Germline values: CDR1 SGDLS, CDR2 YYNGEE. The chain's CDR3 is CASSPVGPAGELFF. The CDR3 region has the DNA TGTGCCAGCAGCCCCGTGGGGCCGGCCGGGGAGCTGTTTTTT.